The 28 T cell receptor beta chains below all came from one sample that was sequenced in a study of blood T cell repertoires in COVID-19. The protocol was immunoSEQ multiplex PCR, while the TCRdb copy is restricted to in-frame clones and leaves out a portion. The repertoire includes 100,000 to 120,000 clones, around 90% of them detected once, and approximately 3.5% sits in the top ten. Sequencing used peripheral blood. The receptors stem from a woman in her forties or fifties with acute or convalescent COVID-19.

The sample holds a few counts of this clone. The chain links TRBV5-4 to TRBJ2-1; 7 bases match TRBD1. Germline CDR1 is SGHNT and CDR2 is YYREEE (reference sequence). CDR3 length: 14 residues. V lost 5 bases, J lost 5 bases, and 7 bases stayed unmatched. CDR3 loop: CASRGGSRNNEQFF. The DNA for the CDR3 is TGTGCCAGCAGAGGGGGCTCACGAAACAATGAGCAGTTCTTC.

The genes are TRBV7-2 and TRBJ1-3; weak D call: TRBD1 (5 bases). This CDR3 is 15 amino acids long. V was trimmed by 0 bases and J by 2 bases, leaving 8 bases between them. Germline values: CDR1 SGHTA, CDR2 FQGNSA. In DNA, the CDR3 is TGTGCCAGCAGCTTAGCTTGGGGCCCTGGAAACACCATATATTTT. As protein: CASSLAWGPGNTIYF.

The genes are TRBV29-1 and TRBJ2-3; 8 bases map to TRBD2. The J segment lost 2 bases and the V segment lost 8 bases, leaving 9 bases of the junction unmatched. From germline, CDR1 is SQVTM and CDR2 ANQGSEA. The CDR3 consists of 14 residues. CDR3 in amino acids: CSLRGREATDTQYF. The CDR3 DNA sequence: TGCAGCCTCCGTGGGCGGGAGGCCACAGATACGCAGTATTTT.

With regard to this clone: One end of the junction varies from germline; a read error may be responsible. V gene TRBV5-4 combines with J gene TRBJ1-1; D ambiguous. This CDR3 is 14 amino acids long. From germline, CDR1 is SGHNT and CDR2 YYREEE (reference sequence). CDR3 sequence (DNA): TGTGCCAGCAGCTTGGAATGGGAGAACCCTGAAGCTTTCTTT. Its translation: CASSLEWENPEAFF.

The J gene is TRBJ2-6, the V gene TRBV6-5; D uncertain. The CDR3 is 16 amino acids. The V gene lost 0 bases and the J gene lost 0 bases, with 6 bases spanning the gap. Germline V gives CDR1 MNHEY, CDR2 SVGAGI. This CDR3 reads CASSYSESSGANVLTF. The CDR3 DNA reads as TGTGCCAGCAGTTACTCAGAGAGCTCTGGGGCCAACGTCCTGACTTTC.

The V call is TRBV9, the J call TRBJ1-1; 7 positions agree with TRBD1. The trim removed 4 bases at V and 0 bases at J, leaving 12 bases unmatched. Looked up from germline, CDR1 is SGDLS and CDR2 is YYNGEE. This CDR3 comprises 17 residues. CDR3 in amino acids: CASSPNIHRGLNTEAFF. Written as DNA, the CDR3 is TGTGCCAGCAGCCCAAATATTCACAGGGGATTGAACACTGAAGCTTTCTTT.

The chain joins TRBV30 to TRBJ2-1; D possibly corresponds to TRBD2 (5 bases). V was trimmed by 2 bases and J by 3 bases, leaving 8 bases between them. Germline V gene data show CDR1 as GTSNPN and CDR2 as SVGIG (reference sequence). This CDR3 contains 13 residues. The CDR3 DNA reads as TGTGCCTGGAGTTCCGACTACTACAATGAGCAGTTCTTC. Protein sequence: CAWSSDYYNEQFF.

The rearrangement joins TRBV7-6 to TRBJ2-7; 14 bases line up with TRBD2. Germline CDR1 SGHVS, CDR2 FNYEAQ. V shed 2 bases and J 6 bases; nucleotides not matched to a gene: 6. The CDR3 is 16 amino acids. Written as DNA, the CDR3 is TGTGCCAGCAGCTTACAGGGACTAGCGGGGGTGGCCGAGCAGTACTTC. Translated: CASSLQGLAGVAEQYF.

The V call is TRBV3-1 (or the pseudogene TRBV3-2), the J call TRBJ1-6; 7 bases map to TRBD1. CDR1 and CDR2 from the germline V gene are LGHDT and YNNKEL (reference sequence). V shed 4 bases and J 7 bases; nucleotides not matched to a gene: 4. CDR3 length: 14 amino acids. Here the CDR3 reads CASSLGTENSPLHF. CDR3 coding DNA: TGTGCCAGCAGCCTAGGGACAGAGAATTCACCCCTCCACTTT.

This clone has only one observation. This rearrangement joins TRBV28 to TRBJ1-1; a weak D match, TRBD1 (5 bases). Trimming removed 10 bases from V and 11 bases from J, with 17 bases in between. Germline loops: CDR1 MDHEN, CDR2 SYDVKM. The CDR3 has 11 residues. CDR3 loop: CAIRSPRVAFF. The CDR3 DNA is TGTGCCATCCGATCCCCCAGGGTGGCTTTCTTT.

This chain links TRBV28 with TRBJ2-7, with 7 positions matching TRBD1. CDR1 and CDR2 (germline): MDHEN, SYDVKM. Unmatched junction bases numbered 13, after V lost 6 bases and J lost 2 bases. The CDR3 runs 16 residues. As DNA, the CDR3 is TGTGCCAGCAGATTACTGGGACAGCTAAATCCCTACGAGCAGTACTTC. This encodes CASRLLGQLNPYEQYF. The whole variable domain, filled in from reference TRBV28 and TRBJ2-7, reads DVKVTQSSRYLVKRTGEKVFLECVQDMDHENMFWYRQDPGLGLRLIYFSYDVKMKEKGDIPEGYSVSREKKERFSLILESASTNQTSMYLCASRLLGQLNPYEQYFGPGTRLTVT.

V and J are TRBV28 and TRBJ2-7; TRBD2 matches 11 bases. The CDR3 has 15 amino acids. CDR1 MDHEN and CDR2 SYDVKM come from the germline V gene. V shed 8 bases, J shed 3 bases, and the junction held 9 bases outside the gene matches. CDR3 loop: CASANSGTSGYEQYF. The CDR3 DNA reads as TGTGCCAGCGCAAACTCCGGGACTAGCGGCTACGAGCAGTACTTC. Full variable domain (missing parts from reference TRBV28 and TRBJ2-7): DVKVTQSSRYLVKRTGEKVFLECVQDMDHENMFWYRQDPGLGLRLIYFSYDVKMKEKGDIPEGYSVSREKKERFSLILESASTNQTSMYLCASANSGTSGYEQYFGPGTRLTVT.

This chain connects TRBV3-1 (or the pseudogene TRBV3-2) to TRBJ2-5; D is perhaps TRBD2 (6 bases). This CDR3 has 14 amino acids. Germline-derived CDR1 and CDR2 are LGHDT and YNNKEL (reference sequence). V was cut by 4 bases and J by 1 base, with 10 bases left in between. CDR3 nucleotides: TGTGCCAGCAGCCCGCTAGCGACCCAAGAGACCCAGTACTTC. Translation: CASSPLATQETQYF.

The chain uses TRBV28 and TRBJ1-2; no definite D call. V lost 11 bases and J lost 2, with 18 bases in between. The CDR3 totals 14 residues. CDR1 and CDR2 from the germline V gene are MDHEN and SYDVKM. The CDR3 region has the DNA TGTGCCGGAGCGAGCTACCTCGGCAACTATGGCTACACCTTC. Protein product: CAGASYLGNYGYTF.

The chain combines TRBV14 with TRBJ2-1, with D maybe TRBD2 (5 bases). With 5 bases removed from V and 0 bases from J, the gap between germline ends came to 8 bases. Germline values: CDR1 SGHDN, CDR2 FVKESK. This CDR3 is 14 amino acids long. CDR3 residues: CASSGLSSYNEQFF. CDR3 in DNA: TGTGCCAGCAGCGGACTGAGCTCCTACAATGAGCAGTTCTTC.

The rearrangement links TRBV6-5 to TRBJ1-3, with D maybe TRBD1 (6 bases). This CDR3 is built from 14 residues. Per germline, CDR1 MNHEY and CDR2 SVGAGI. V lost 5 bases and J lost 6, with 14 bases in between. In DNA form, the CDR3 reads TGTGCCAGCAGTCCCAGGGGATTGGAAAACACCATATATTTT. It is translated as CASSPRGLENTIYF.

The rearrangement joins TRBV5-1 to TRBJ2-2, with D perhaps matching TRBD2 (5 bases). Germline V gene data show CDR1 as SGHRS and CDR2 as YFSETQ. V was cut by 2 bases and J by 3 bases, with 8 bases left in between. The CDR3 sequence is 14 residues long. CDR3 nucleotide sequence: TGCGCCAGCAGCTTTGTGGGAGACACCGGGGAGCTGTTTTTT. Amino acids: CASSFVGDTGELFF.

The J gene is TRBJ1-1, the V gene TRBV9; D gene unclear. Trimming removed 5 bases at V and 4 bases at J, with 9 bases between. Germline V lookup: CDR1 SGDLS, CDR2 YYNGEE. This CDR3 is built from 12 residues. The CDR3 coding sequence is TGTGCCAGCAGTAGGGCGGGCACTGAAGCTTTCTTT. Protein product: CASSRAGTEAFF.

The chain employs TRBV2 and TRBJ2-5, with D maybe TRBD1 (5 bases). This CDR3 is built from 16 residues. Between the trimmed V and J ends, which lost 1 base and 2 bases, there was a span of 14 bases. The germline CDR1 and CDR2 sequences are SNHLY and FYNNEI. The CDR3 DNA is TGTGCCAGCAGTGAAGGGGGCACGCGAGCACAAGAGACCCAGTACTTC. Translating gives CASSEGGTRAQETQYF.

This chain joins TRBV2 and TRBJ2-3; TRBD2 is a possible D gene (6 bases). The CDR3 sequence is 17 residues long. Germline V CDR1 and CDR2: SNHLY, FYNNEI. The ends were cut back, 3 bases at V and 5 bases at J, with 21 bases in the middle. CDR3 DNA: TGTGCCAGCAGTGATCAAGGACCCAGTACCGGGGGAGATACGCAGTATTTT. It encodes CASSDQGPSTGGDTQYF. Together with reference TRBV2 and TRBJ2-3, the CDR3 gives the full variable domain: EPEVTQTPSHQVTQMGQEVILRCVPISNHLYFYWYRQILGQKVEFLVSFYNNEISEKSEIFDDQFSVERPDGSNFTLKIRSTKLEDSAMYFCASSDQGPSTGGDTQYFGPGTRLTVL.

The chain couples TRBV5-1 to TRBJ2-2; a possible D gene is TRBD2 (5 bases). CDR1 is SGHRS and CDR2 is YFSETQ in the germline V gene. CDR3 length: 16 amino acids. V lost 5 bases to trimming and J lost 0 bases, with 14 bases between them. DNA for the CDR3: TGCGCCAGCAGTTTGCAGATTAGCGCGAACACCGGGGAGCTGTTTTTT. Translated: CASSLQISANTGELFF.

The rearrangement uses TRBV6-5 and TRBJ2-2; D remains ambiguous. The length of the CDR3 is 13 residues. Germline V gene data show CDR1 as MNHEY and CDR2 as SVGAGI. V was shortened by 0 bases and J by 3 bases, with 2 bases between the two germline ends. CDR3 nucleotide sequence: TGTGCCAGCAGTTACTCCTACACCGGGGAGCTGTTTTTT. This codes for CASSYSYTGELFF.

The V gene is TRBV3-1 (or the pseudogene TRBV3-2), the J gene TRBJ1-6; 9 nucleotides match TRBD1. From germline, CDR1 is LGHDT and CDR2 YNNKEL (reference sequence). V trimming: 3 bases; J trimming: 8 bases; junction bases outside the gene matches: 17. CDR3 size: 19 residues. CDR3 sequence (DNA): TGTGCCAGCAGCCACATACTAAACAGGGGGCCCAGGAAGGATTCACCCCTCCACTTT. It is translated as CASSHILNRGPRKDSPLHF.

The V and J genes are TRBV7-2 and TRBJ1-5; TRBD1 matches 7 bases. The CDR3 is 17 amino acids. Germline CDR1 SGHTA, CDR2 FQGNSA. V shed 1 base, J shed 0 bases, and the junction held 6 bases outside the gene matches. The CDR3 nucleotides are TGTGCCAGCAGCTTAGTTCCAGGGGGAATTAGCAATCAGCCCCAGCATTTT. Amino acid sequence: CASSLVPGGISNQPQHF.

The rearrangement joins TRBV6-5 to TRBJ2-6, with D unresolved. Trimming took off 8 bases at V and 1 base at J, with 6 bases between the two ends. Per germline, CDR1 MNHEY and CDR2 SVGAGI. The CDR3 sequence is 13 residues long. As DNA, the CDR3 is TGTGCCAGCCGACTGTCTGGGGCCAACGTCCTGACTTTC. Residues: CASRLSGANVLTF.

This clone was detected only once. The J gene is TRBJ2-3, the V gene TRBV6-5, with TRBD2 identical over 11 bases. CDR3 size: 14 residues. Germline V CDR1 and CDR2: MNHEY, SVGAGI. Trimming cost V 7 bases and J 5 bases; bases outside gene matches: 5. CDR3 sequence (DNA): TGTGCCAGCACCAGAGGACTAGCGGGAGATACGCAGTATTTT. It translates to CASTRGLAGDTQYF.

In this sample, this clone turned up a few times. V usage is TRBV3-1 (or the pseudogene TRBV3-2) and J usage is TRBJ2-1; 8 bases align to TRBD2. The V and J ends lost 2 bases and 6 bases, in that order; junction bases with no gene match: 3. The CDR3 sequence is 14 residues long. CDR1 and CDR2 from the germline V gene are LGHDT and YNNKEL (reference sequence). The CDR3 is CASSQTGRVNEQFF. The CDR3 DNA follows: TGTGCCAGCAGCCAAACCGGGAGGGTCAATGAGCAGTTCTTC.

V usage is TRBV5-5 and J usage is TRBJ2-3, with D perhaps TRBD1 (6 bases). V was shortened by 2 bases and J by 7 bases, with 23 bases between the two germline ends. The CDR3 sequence is 17 residues long. The germline CDR1 and CDR2 sequences are SGHKS and YYEKEE (reference sequence). Here the CDR3 reads CASSFGLQTPGVNTQYF. The CDR3 nucleotides read TGTGCCAGCAGCTTTGGGCTGCAGACACCAGGGGTAAATACGCAGTATTTT. Full variable domain (remainder filled in from reference TRBV5-5 and TRBJ2-3): DAGVTQSPTHLIKTRGQQVTLRCSPISGHKSVSWYQQVLGQGPQFIFQYYEKEERGRGNFPDRFSARQFPNYSSELNVNALLLGDSALYLCASSFGLQTPGVNTQYFGPGTRLTVL.